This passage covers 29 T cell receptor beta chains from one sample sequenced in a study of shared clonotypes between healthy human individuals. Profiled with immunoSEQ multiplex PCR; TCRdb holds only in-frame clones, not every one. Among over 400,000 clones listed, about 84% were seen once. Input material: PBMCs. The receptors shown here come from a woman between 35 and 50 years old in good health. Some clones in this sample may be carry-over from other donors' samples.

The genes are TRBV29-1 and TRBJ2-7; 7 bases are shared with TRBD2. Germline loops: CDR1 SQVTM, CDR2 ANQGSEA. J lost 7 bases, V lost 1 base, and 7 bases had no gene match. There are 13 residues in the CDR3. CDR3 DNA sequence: TGCAGCGTTGAAGGTGTGGCTAGCGGTGAGCAGTACTTC. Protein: CSVEGVASGEQYF.

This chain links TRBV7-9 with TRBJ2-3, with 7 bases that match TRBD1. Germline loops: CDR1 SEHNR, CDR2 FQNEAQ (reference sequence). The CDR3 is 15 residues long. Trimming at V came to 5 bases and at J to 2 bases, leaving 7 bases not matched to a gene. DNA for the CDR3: TGTGCCAGCAGCCCCGGACAGGTGATCACAGATACGCAGTATTTT. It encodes CASSPGQVITDTQYF.

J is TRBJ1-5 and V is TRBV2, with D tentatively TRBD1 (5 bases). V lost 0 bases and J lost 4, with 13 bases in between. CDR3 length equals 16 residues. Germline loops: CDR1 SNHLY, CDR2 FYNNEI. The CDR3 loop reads CASSEAAGSLNQPQHF. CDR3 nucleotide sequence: TGTGCCAGCAGTGAAGCAGCAGGGAGTCTGAATCAGCCCCAGCATTTT.

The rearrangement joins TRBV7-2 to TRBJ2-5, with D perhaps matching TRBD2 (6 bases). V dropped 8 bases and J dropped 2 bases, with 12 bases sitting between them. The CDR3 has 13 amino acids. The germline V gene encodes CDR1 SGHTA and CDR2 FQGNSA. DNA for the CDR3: TGTGCCAGCGCCAAGCGGGTACAAGAGACCCAGTACTTC. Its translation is CASAKRVQETQYF.

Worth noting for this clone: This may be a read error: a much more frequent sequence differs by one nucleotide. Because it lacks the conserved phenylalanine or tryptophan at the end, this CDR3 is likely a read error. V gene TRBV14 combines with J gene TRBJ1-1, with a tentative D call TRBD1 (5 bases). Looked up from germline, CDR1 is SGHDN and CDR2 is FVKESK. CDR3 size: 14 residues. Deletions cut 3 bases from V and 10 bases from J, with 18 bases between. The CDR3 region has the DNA TGTGCCAGCAGCCAGCTCGAGGACGGGAGGGGAGCTTTCCTT. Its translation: CASSQLEDGRGAFL.

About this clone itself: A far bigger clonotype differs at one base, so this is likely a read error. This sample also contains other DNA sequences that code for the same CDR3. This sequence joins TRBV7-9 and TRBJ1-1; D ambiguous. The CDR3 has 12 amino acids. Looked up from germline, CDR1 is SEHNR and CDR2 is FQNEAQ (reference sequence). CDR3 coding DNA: TGTGCTAGCAGCTTAGTCAACACTGAAGCTTTCTTT. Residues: CASSLVNTEAFF.

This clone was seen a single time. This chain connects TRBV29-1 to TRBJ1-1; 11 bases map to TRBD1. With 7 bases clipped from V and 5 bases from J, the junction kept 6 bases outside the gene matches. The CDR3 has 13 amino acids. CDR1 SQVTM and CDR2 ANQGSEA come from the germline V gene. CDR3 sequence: CSAGQGAYTEAFF. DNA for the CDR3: TGCAGCGCTGGACAGGGGGCGTATACTGAAGCTTTCTTT.

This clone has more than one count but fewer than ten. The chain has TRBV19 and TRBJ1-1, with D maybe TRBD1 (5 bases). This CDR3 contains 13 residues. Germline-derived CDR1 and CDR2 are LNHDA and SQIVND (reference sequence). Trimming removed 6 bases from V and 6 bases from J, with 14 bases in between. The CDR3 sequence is CASRNLGGAEAFF. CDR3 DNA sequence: TGTGCCAGTAGGAACCTCGGGGGGGCTGAAGCTTTCTTT.

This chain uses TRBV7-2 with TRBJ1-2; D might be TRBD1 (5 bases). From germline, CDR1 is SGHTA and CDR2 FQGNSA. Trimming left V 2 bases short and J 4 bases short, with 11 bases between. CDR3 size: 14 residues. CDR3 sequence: CASSLLAGIYGYTF. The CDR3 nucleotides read TGTGCCAGCAGCTTACTCGCAGGGATCTATGGCTACACCTTC.

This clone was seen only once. The DNA for the CDR3 is TGTGCCAGCGGGCTCCCAGGGGAGCAGTTCTTC. Amino acids: CASGLPGEQFF. The V gene is TRBV2, the J gene TRBJ2-1, with D maybe TRBD1 (5 bases). The germline V and J ends were trimmed by 8 bases and 10 bases, with 12 bases remaining between them. The germline V gene encodes CDR1 SNHLY and CDR2 FYNNEI. The CDR3 spans 11 residues.

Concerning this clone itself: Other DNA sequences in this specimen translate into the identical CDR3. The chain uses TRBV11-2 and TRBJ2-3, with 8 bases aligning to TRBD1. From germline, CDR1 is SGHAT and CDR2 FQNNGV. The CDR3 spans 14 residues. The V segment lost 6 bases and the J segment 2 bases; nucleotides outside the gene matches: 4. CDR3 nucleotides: TGTGCCAGCAGTCTGGACAGGGTCACAGATACGCAGTATTTT. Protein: CASSLDRVTDTQYF.

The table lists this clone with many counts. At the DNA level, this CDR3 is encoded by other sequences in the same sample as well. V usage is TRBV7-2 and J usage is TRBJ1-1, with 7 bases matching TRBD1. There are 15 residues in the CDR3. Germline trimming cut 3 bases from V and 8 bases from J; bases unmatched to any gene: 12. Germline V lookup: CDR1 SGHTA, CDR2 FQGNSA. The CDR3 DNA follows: TGTGCCAGCAGCTTGGGGGGTAATAGGGGGCGCGAAGCTTTCTTT. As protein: CASSLGGNRGREAFF.

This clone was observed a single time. The CDR3 nucleotides are TGTGCCAGCAGCCTCTACTGGGACAGGGGCTACTCCTACGAGCAGTACTTC. Residues: CASSLYWDRGYSYEQYF. The chain links TRBV5-6 to TRBJ2-7; 10 bases are shared with TRBD1. Germline loops: CDR1 SGHDT, CDR2 YYEEEE. J lost 0 bases, V lost 4 bases, and 10 bases had no gene match. The CDR3 sequence is 17 residues long.

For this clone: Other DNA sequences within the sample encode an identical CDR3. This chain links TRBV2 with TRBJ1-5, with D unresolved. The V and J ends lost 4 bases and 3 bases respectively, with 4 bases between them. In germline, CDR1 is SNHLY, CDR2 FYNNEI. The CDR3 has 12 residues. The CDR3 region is CASSGNNQPQHF. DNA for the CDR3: TGTGCCAGCAGTGGGAACAATCAGCCCCAGCATTTT.

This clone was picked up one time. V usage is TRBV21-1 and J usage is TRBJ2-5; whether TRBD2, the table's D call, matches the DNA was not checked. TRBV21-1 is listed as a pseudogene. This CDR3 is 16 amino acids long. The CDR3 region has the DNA TGTGCCAGCAGCAACGGACTAGCGGGAGTTGGAGAGACCCAGCACTTC. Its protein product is CASSNGLAGVGETQHF.

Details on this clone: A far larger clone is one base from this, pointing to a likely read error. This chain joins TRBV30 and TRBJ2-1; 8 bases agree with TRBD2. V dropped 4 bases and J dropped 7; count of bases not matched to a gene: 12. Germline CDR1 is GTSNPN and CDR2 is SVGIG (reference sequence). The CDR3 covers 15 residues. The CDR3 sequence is CAWKGPGLDGNEQFF. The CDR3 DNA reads TGTGCCTGGAAAGGCCCGGGACTAGATGGAAATGAGCAGTTCTTC.

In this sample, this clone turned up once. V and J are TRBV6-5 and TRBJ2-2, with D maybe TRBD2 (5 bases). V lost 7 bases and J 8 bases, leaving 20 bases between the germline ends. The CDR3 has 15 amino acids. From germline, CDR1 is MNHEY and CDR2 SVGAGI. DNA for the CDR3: TGTGCCAGCACATCATCGGCGGGTCTCGGTGGGGAGCTGTTTTTT. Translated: CASTSSAGLGGELFF.

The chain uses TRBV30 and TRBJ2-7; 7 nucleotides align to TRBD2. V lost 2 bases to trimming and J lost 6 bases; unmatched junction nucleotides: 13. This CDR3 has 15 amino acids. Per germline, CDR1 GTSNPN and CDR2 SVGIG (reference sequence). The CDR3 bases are TGTGCCTGGAGTTCCACACTAGCGTCAAACGTCGAGCAGTACTTC. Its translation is CAWSSTLASNVEQYF.

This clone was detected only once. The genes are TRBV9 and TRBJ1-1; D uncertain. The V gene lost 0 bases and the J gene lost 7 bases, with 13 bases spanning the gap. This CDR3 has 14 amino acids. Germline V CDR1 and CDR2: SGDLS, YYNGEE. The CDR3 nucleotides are TGTGCCAGCAGCGTAGGGCTACGGGGAGATGAAGCTTTCTTT. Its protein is CASSVGLRGDEAFF.

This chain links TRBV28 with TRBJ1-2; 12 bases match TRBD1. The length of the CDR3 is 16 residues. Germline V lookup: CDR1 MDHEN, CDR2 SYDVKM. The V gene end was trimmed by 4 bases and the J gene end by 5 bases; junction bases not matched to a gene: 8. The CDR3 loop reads CASSSGQGALGYGYTF. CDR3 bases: TGTGCCAGCAGTTCGGGACAGGGGGCGCTCGGTTATGGCTACACCTTC.

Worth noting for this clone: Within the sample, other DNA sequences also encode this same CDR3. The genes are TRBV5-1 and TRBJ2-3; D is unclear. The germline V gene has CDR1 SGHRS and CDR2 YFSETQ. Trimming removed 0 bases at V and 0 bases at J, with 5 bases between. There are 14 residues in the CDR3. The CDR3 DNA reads TGCGCCAGCAGCTTGGCGACAAGCACAGATACGCAGTATTTT. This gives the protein CASSLATSTDTQYF.

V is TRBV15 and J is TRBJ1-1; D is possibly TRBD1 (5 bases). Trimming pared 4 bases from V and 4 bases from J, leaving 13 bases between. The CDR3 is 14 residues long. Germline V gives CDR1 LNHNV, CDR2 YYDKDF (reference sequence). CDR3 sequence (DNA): TGTGCCACCAGCAAACAGGAATTGGGCACTGAAGCTTTCTTT. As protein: CATSKQELGTEAFF.

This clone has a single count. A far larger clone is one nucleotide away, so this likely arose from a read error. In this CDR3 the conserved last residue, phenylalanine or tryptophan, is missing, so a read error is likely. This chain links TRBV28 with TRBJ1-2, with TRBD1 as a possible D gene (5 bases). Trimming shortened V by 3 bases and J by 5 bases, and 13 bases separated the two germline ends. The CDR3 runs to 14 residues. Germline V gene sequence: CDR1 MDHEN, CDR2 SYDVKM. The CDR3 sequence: CASSLGDASYGYTY. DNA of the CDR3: TGTGCCAGCAGTTTGGGGGACGCCTCGTATGGCTACACCTAC.

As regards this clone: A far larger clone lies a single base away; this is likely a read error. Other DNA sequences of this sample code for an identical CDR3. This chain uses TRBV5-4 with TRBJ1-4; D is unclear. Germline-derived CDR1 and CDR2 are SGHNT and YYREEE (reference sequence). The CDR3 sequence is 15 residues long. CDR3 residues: CASSSSRHANEKLFF. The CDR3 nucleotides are TGTGCCAGCAGTTCGTCGCGTCACGCTAATGAAAAACTGTTCTTT.

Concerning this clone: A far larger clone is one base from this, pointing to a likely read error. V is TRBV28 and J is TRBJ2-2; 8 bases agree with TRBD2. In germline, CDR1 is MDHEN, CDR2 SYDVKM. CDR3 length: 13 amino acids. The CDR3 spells CASSRVGSGGLFF. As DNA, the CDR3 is TGTGCCAGCAGTCGAGTCGGGAGCGGGGGGCTGTTTTTT. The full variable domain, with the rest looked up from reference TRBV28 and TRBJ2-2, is DVKVTQSSRYLVKRTGEKVFLECVQDMDHENMFWYRQDPGLGLRLIYFSYDVKMKEKGDIPEGYSVSREKKERFSLILESASTNQTSMYLCASSRVGSGGLFFGEGSRLTVL.

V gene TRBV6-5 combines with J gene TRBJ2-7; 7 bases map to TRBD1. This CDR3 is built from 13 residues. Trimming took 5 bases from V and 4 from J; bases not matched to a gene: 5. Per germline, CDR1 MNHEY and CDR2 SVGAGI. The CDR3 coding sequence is TGTGCCAGCAGTCCGGGACAGCTTTACGAGCAGTACTTC. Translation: CASSPGQLYEQYF.

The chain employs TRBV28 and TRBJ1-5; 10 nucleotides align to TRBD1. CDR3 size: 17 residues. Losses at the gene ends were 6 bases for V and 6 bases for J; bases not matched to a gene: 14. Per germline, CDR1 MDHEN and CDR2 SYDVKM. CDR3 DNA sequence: TGTGCCAGCAGCGTTATTATACCGGACAGGGGGACTCAGCCCCAGCATTTT. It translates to CASSVIIPDRGTQPQHF.

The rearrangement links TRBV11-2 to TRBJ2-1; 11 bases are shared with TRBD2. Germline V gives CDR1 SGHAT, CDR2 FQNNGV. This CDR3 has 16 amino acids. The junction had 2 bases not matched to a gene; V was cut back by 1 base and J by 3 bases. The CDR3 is CASSLGLAGIYNEQFF. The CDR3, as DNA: TGTGCCAGCAGCTTAGGACTAGCGGGGATCTACAATGAGCAGTTCTTC.

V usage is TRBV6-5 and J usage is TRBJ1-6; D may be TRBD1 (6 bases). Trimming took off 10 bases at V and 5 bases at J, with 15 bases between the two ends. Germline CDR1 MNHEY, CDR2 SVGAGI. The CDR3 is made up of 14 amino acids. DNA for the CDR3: TGTGCCACTTCGCTAAGGACAGATAATTCACCCCTCCACTTT. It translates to CATSLRTDNSPLHF.